This T cell receptor (beta chain) derives from a study of response to subunit inactivated influenza vaccine. TCRdb called the RT-PCR reads again in MiXCR, with one record for every CDR3 protein. This sample has under 850,000 distinct CDR3 sequences; about a fifth occur once, and the top ten carry around 9.9%. General study results and limits: The authors suggested that every seasonal influenza vaccination recruits few new T cells.

This clonotype occurred many times. Its matching antigen is unknown. With 6 bases clipped from V and 11 bases from J, the junction kept 10 bases outside the gene matches. The CDR3 loop spans 15 amino acids. The material sequenced was PBMCs from blood, taken less than 6 days after vaccination. This receptor was obtained from a man aged 50-59 years who received an inactivated influenza vaccine. J is TRBJ2-1 and V is TRBV12-3 or TRBV12-4, with TRBD2 matching over 13 bases. The CDR3 sequence is CASSLPGLAGWQQFF. Written as DNA, the CDR3 is TGTGCCAGCAGCCTACCGGGACTAGCGGGGTGGCAGCAGTTCTTC.